What follows is one TCR beta chain and its context. As yet, its antigen is unknown. Assay used: immunoSEQ multiplex PCR; TCRdb lists only in-frame clones, some missing. There are 110,000 to 150,000 clones in the sample; just over 90% occur only once, and roughly 9% lies in the top ten. This entry belongs to a study of T cell responses to AZD1222 COVID-19 vaccine. Study findings and constraints: Repertoire sampling was restricted to post-peak T cell response timepoints. Females made up more of the donors, who were largely white British, and clonal diversity may have come out too low. Across spike, vaccine-associated CD4 TCRs were found, dominant at 160-218 and 743-854.

The germline V gene has CDR1 SQVTM and CDR2 ANQGSEA. The CDR3 has 14 residues. Trimming shortened V by 4 bases and J by 3 bases, and 16 bases separated the two germline ends. This sequence was found in an adult in good health. This specimen was peripheral blood, taken on day 0 of AZD1222 vaccination. V usage is TRBV29-1 and J usage is TRBJ2-7; D not certain. CDR3 in amino acids: CSVVVQILNYEQYF. The CDR3, as DNA: TGCAGCGTTGTGGTACAGATTCTGAACTACGAGCAGTACTTC.